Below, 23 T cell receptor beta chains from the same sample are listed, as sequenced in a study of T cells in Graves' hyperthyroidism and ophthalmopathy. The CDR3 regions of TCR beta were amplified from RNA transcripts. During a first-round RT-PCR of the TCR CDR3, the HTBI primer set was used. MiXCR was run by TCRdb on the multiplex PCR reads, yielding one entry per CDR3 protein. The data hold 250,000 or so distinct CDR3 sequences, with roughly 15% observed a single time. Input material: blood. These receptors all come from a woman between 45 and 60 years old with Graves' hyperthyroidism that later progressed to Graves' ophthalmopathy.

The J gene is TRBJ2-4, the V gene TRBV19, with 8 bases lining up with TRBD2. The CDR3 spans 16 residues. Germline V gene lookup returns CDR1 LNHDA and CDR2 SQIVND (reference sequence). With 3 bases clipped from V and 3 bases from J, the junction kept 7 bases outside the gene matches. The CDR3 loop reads CASSILAGTSKNIQYF. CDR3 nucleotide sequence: TGTGCCAGTAGTATTCTCGCCGGGACTAGCAAAAACATTCAGTACTTC.

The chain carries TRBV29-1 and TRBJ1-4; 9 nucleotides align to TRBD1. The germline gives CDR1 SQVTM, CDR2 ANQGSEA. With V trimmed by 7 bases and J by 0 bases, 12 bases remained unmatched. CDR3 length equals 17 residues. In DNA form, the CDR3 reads TGCAGCGGGACAGGGGCGGCGTGTGGGGCAACTAATGAAAAACTGTTTTTT. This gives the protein CSGTGAACGATNEKLFF.

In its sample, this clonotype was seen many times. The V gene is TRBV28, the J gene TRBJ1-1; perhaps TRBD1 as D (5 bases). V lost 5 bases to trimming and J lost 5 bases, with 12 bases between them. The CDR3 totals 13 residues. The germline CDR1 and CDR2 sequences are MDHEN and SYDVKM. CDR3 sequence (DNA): TGTGCCAGCAGTCTCCGACAGTTAACTGAAGCTTTCTTT. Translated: CASSLRQLTEAFF.

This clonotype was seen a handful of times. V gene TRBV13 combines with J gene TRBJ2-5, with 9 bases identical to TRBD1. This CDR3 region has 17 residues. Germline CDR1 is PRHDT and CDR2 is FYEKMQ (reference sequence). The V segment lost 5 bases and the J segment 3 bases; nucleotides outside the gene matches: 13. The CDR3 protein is CASSVRTGELGEETQYF. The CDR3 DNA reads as TGTGCCAGCAGCGTCCGGACAGGGGAATTAGGGGAAGAGACCCAGTACTTC.

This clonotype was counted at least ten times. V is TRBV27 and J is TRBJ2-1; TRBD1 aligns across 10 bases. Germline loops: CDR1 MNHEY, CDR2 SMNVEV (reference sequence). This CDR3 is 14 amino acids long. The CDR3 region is CATSRDRGGNEQFF. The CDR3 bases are TGTGCTACGTCCCGGGACAGGGGAGGGAATGAGCAGTTCTTC.

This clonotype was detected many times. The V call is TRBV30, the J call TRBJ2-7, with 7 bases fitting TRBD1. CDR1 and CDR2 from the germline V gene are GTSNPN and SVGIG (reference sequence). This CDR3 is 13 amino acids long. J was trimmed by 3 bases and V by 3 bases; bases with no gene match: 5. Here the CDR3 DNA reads TGTGCCTGGAGCCCTGGGACAGACTACGAGCAGTACTTC. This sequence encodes CAWSPGTDYEQYF.

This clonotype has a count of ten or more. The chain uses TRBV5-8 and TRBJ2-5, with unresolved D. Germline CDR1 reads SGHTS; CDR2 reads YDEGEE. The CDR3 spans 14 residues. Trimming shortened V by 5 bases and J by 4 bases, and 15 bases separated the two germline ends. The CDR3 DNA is TGTGCCAGCAGGCGCTATAATAGCCCAGAGACCCAGTACTTC. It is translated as CASRRYNSPETQYF.

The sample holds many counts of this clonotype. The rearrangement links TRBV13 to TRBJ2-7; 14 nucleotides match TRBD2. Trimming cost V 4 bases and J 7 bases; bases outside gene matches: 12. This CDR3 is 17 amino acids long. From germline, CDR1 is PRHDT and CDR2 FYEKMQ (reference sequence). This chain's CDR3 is CASSWRLAGGPRGEQYF. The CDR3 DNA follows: TGTGCCAGCAGCTGGAGACTAGCGGGAGGGCCTCGGGGTGAGCAGTACTTC.

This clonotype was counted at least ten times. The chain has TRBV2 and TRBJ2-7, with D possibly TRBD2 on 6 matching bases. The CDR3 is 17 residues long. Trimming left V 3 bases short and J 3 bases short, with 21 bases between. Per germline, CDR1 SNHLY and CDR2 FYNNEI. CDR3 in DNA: TGTGCCAGCAGTGAGAAAGGACTACCCCTCTTCTTCTACGAGCAGTACTTC. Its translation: CASSEKGLPLFFYEQYF.

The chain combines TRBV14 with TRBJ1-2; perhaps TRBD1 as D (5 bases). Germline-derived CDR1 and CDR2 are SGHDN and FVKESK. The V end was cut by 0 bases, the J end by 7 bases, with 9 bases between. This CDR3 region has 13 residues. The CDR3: CASSQDWQGGYTF. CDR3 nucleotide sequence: TGTGCCAGCAGCCAAGATTGGCAGGGTGGCTACACCTTC.

The CDR3 DNA sequence: TGTGCCAGCAGCTTAGGGGGAGTCAGGTACTCTGGAAACACCATATATTTT. It specifies CASSLGGVRYSGNTIYF. V is TRBV7-9 and J is TRBJ1-3; no definite D call. This CDR3 has 17 amino acids. Deletions cut 1 base from V and 0 bases from J, with 13 bases between. Germline CDR1 and CDR2: SEHNR and FQNEAQ (reference sequence).

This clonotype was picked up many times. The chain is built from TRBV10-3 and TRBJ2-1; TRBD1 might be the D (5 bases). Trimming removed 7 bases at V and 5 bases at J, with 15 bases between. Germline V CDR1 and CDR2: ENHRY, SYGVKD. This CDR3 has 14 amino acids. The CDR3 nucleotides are TGTGCCATCAAGGCAGGGCTAGAGAACAATGAGCAGTTCTTC. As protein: CAIKAGLENNEQFF.

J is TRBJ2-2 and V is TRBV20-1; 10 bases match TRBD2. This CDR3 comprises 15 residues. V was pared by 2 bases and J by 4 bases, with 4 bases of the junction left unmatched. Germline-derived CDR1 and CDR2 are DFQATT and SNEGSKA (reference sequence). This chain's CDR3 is CSARRTSGPTGELFF. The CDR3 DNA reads TGCAGTGCTAGAAGGACTAGCGGACCCACCGGGGAGCTGTTTTTT.

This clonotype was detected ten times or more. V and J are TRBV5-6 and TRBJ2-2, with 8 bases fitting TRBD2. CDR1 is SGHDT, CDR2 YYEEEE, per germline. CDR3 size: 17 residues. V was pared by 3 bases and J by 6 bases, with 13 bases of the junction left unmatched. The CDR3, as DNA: TGTGCCAGCAGCTATCGAGCCCGAGCGGGAGTTCCCGGGGAGCTGTTTTTT. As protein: CASSYRARAGVPGELFF.

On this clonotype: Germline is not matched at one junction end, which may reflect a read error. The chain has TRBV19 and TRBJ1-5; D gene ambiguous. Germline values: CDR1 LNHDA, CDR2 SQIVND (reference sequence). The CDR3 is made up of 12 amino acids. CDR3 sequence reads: CASSPWDQPQRF. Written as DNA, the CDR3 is TGTGCCAGTAGCCCCTGGGATCAGCCCCAGCGTTTT.

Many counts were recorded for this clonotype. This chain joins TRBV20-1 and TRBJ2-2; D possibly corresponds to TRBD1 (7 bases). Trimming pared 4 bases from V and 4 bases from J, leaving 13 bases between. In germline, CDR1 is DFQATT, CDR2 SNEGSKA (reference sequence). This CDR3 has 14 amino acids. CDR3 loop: CSATRQGGTGELFF. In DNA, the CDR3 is TGCAGTGCTACTCGACAGGGAGGCACCGGGGAGCTGTTTTTT.

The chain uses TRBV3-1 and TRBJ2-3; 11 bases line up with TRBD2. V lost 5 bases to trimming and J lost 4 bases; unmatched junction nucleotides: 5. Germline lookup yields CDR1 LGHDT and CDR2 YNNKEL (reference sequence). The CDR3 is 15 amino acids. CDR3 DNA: TGTGCCAGCAGCACCACTAGCGGGAGCTCAGATACGCAGTATTTT. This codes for CASSTTSGSSDTQYF.

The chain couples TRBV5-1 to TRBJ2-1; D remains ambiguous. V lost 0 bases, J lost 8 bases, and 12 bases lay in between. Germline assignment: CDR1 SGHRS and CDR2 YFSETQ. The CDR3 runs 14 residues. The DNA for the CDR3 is TGCGCCAGCAGCTTGGCTGGCGGTAACCATGAGCAGTTCTTC. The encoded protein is CASSLAGGNHEQFF.

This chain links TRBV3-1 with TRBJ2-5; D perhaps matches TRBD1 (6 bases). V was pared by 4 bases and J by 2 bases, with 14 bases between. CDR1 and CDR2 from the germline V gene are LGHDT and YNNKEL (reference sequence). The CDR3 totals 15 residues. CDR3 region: CASSLALRGQETQYF. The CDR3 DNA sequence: TGTGCCAGCAGCCTCGCCTTAAGGGGGCAAGAGACCCAGTACTTC.

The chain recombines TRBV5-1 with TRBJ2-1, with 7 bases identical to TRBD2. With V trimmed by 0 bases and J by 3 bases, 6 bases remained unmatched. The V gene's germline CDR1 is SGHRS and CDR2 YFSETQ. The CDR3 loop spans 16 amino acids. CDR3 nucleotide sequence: TGCGCCAGCAGCTTGGGTCGTCTAGCGGACTACAATGAGCAGTTCTTC. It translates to CASSLGRLADYNEQFF.

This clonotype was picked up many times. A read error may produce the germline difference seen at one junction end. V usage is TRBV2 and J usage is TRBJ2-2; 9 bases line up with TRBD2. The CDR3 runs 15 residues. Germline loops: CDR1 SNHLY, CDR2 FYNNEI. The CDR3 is CASSVRGRGTGELFF. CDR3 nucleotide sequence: TGTGCAAGCAGCGTCCGCGGGAGGGGAACCGGGGAGCTGTTTTTT. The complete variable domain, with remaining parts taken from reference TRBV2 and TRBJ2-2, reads EPEVTQTPSHQVTQMGQEVILRCVPISNHLYFYWYRQILGQKVEFLVSFYNNEISEKSEIFDDQFSVERPDGSNFTLKIRSTKLEDSAMYFCASSVRGRGTGELFFGEGSRLTVL.

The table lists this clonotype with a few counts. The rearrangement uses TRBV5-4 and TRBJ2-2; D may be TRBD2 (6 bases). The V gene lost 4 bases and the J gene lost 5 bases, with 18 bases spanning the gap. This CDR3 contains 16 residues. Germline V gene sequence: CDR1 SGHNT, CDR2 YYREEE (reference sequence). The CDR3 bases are TGTGCCAGCAGCGACGGGACTTTCTCCGATACCGGGGAGCTGTTTTTT. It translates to CASSDGTFSDTGELFF.

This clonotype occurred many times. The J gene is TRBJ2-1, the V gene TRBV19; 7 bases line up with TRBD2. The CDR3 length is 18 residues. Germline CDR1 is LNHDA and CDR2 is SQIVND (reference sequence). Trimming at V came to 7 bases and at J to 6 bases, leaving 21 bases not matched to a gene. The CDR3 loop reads CASIPPWVSGAPVNEQFF. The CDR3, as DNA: TGTGCCAGTATCCCCCCCTGGGTCAGCGGGGCGCCAGTCAATGAGCAGTTCTTC. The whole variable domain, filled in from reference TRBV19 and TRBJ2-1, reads DGGITQSPKYLFRKEGQNVTLSCEQNLNHDAMYWYRQDPGQGLRLIYYSQIVNDFQKGDIAEGYSVSREKKESFPLTVTSAQKNPTAFYLCASIPPWVSGAPVNEQFFGPGTRLTVL.